This T cell receptor (beta chain) appears in the sequencing data of a study of cytomegalovirus exposure and HLA in healthy donors. General study findings and limits: Researchers catalogued about 150 TCR beta chains as cytomegalovirus-associated. A later analysis showed that HLA-associated TCR beta chains had undergone more clonal expansion than equally common others. Reportedly, fewer N-insertions than the approximately 700-donor mean appeared in an Asian-associated ancestry cluster in a later analysis. In a later analysis, HLA-C alleles had the fewest associated TCRs, DRB1 alleles the most.

The CDR3 has 14 residues. The trim removed 11 bases at V and 5 bases at J, leaving 10 bases unmatched. CDR1 is MGHDK and CDR2 is SYGVNS in the germline V gene. This clone came up once. The antigen remains undetermined. The primer mix had 60 Vbeta and 13 Jbeta primers. The protocol was immunoSEQ multiplex PCR, while the TCRdb copy is restricted to in-frame clones and leaves out a portion. The data show approximately 91,000 clones, about four fifths seen once. The sequencing input was PBMCs. The clonotype originates from a human donor in good health. The chain carries TRBV25-1 and TRBJ2-5, with 11 bases identical to TRBD1. CDR3 sequence reads: CARGGTGGPETQYF. The CDR3 nucleotides read TGTGCCCGAGGGGGGACAGGGGGTCCGGAGACCCAGTACTTC.